The clone carrying this T cell receptor beta chain was seen ten or more times. What it recognizes is unknown. The CDR3 runs 16 residues. V shed 5 bases, J shed 4 bases, and the junction held 9 bases outside the gene matches. The data derive from a study of regulatory T cells in long-lasting Graves disease. The overall study: Patients newly diagnosed with Graves' had been on antithyroid drugs for under 3 months.

CDR3 regions were amplified by Arm-PCR using iRepertoire HTBI primers to build TCR beta libraries. In TCRdb, the multiplex PCR reads were re-called with MiXCR into one record per CDR3 protein. The table records 350,000 to 450,000 distinct CDR3 sequences, just under 15% of them present only once. Overall study findings and caveats: Persistent patients shared thousands of public clonotypes among themselves. Newly diagnosed patients shared fewer, at approximately 970. Persistent disease exhibited a predilection for TRBV28, TRBJ1-2 and TRBJ2-5.

Documented time point: newly diagnosed GD, antithyroid drugs for less than 3 months. The TCR library used RNA extracted from PBMCs. The patient group derived from an endocrinology department in Xi'an, China. These data were also filed under a second study, of T cells in Graves' hyperthyroidism and ophthalmopathy.

V is TRBV12-3 or TRBV12-4 and J is TRBJ2-1; 9 bases are shared with TRBD1. Sequences were derived from peripheral blood mononuclear cells (PBMCs), sampled at new diagnosis, from a patient treated with antithyroid drugs. The clonotype comes from a woman aged 25 to 39 with Graves disease. The chain's CDR3 is CASSPHGDRVYNEQFF. DNA for the CDR3: TGTGCCAGCAGTCCCCACGGGGACAGGGTATACAATGAGCAGTTCTTC.